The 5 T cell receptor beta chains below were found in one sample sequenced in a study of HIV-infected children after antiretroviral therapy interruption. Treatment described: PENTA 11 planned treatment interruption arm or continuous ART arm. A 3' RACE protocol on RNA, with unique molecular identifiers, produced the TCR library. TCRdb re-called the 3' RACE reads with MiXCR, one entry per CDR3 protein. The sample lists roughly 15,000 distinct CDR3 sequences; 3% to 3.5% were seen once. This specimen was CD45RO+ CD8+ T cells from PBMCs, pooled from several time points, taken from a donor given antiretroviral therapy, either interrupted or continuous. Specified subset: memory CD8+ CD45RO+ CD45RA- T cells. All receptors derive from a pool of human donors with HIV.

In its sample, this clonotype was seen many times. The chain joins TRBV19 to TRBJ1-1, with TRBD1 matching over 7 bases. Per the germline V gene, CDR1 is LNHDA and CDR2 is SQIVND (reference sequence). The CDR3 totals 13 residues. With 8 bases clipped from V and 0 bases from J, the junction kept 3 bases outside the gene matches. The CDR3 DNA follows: TGTGCCAGTGAGGGACAGATGAACACTGAAGCTTTCTTT. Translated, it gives CASEGQMNTEAFF.

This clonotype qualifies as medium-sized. The CDR3 coding sequence is TGTGCCAGCAGCCAGGGACAGGGAGACCTTAGCAATCAGCCCCAGCATTTT. It is translated as CASSQGQGDLSNQPQHF. The chain has TRBV3-1 and TRBJ1-5; 9 bases align to TRBD1. The trim removed 3 bases at V and 0 bases at J, leaving 6 bases unmatched. Germline-derived CDR1 and CDR2 are LGHDT and YNNKEL (reference sequence). The CDR3 consists of 17 residues.

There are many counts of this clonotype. The CDR3: CASSDSAGGPDTQYF. CDR3 DNA sequence: TGTGCCAGCAGTGACTCAGCGGGGGGGCCAGATACGCAGTATTTT. The chain carries TRBV6-4 and TRBJ2-3; 10 nucleotides match TRBD2. The trim removed 0 bases at V and 4 bases at J, leaving 1 base unmatched. The CDR3 is 15 residues long. CDR1 MRHNA and CDR2 SNTAGT come from the germline V gene.

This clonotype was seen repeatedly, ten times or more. CDR3 in amino acids: CASSSYTLTSGVGETQYF. The CDR3 DNA sequence: TGTGCCAGCAGCTCTTACACTTTGACTAGCGGGGTCGGGGAGACCCAGTACTTC. This chain uses TRBV11-3 with TRBJ2-5, with 11 nucleotides matching TRBD2. V shed 4 bases, J shed 5 bases, and the junction held 15 bases outside the gene matches. The CDR3 sequence is 18 residues long. Germline loops: CDR1 SGHNT, CDR2 YENEEA.

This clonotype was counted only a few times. The CDR3 nucleotides read TGTGCCAGCAGTTCGGGACAGGCATATAATCAGCCCCAGCATTTT. This gives the protein CASSSGQAYNQPQHF. The gene calls are TRBV28 and TRBJ1-5; 8 nucleotides line up with TRBD1. Unmatched junction bases numbered 6, after V lost 4 bases and J lost 4 bases. The CDR3 loop spans 15 amino acids. Germline V lookup: CDR1 MDHEN, CDR2 SYDVKM. Full variable domain (outside the CDR3, taken from reference TRBV28 and TRBJ1-5): DVKVTQSSRYLVKRTGEKVFLECVQDMDHENMFWYRQDPGLGLRLIYFSYDVKMKEKGDIPEGYSVSREKKERFSLILESASTNQTSMYLCASSSGQAYNQPQHFGDGTRLSIL.